This T cell receptor beta chain originates from a study of blood T cell repertoires in COVID-19. Across the study: COVID-19 samples collected from the United States, Italy and Spain covered acute and convalescent phases. T cells, B-cell-depleted T cells, or PBMCs supplied cDNA or gDNA.

Original analysis: Amplification with reference gene primers provided the estimates of nucleated cell counts. Generated by immunoSEQ multiplex PCR, the TCRdb table keeps only in-frame clones and is missing some. The V and J calls and the clone size are those of that table, but D and trimming were determined from the DNA. The data hold roughly 280,000 clones, with approximately 91% observed a single time. The CDR3 is 14 residues long. Germline V lookup: CDR1 ENHRY, CDR2 SYGVKD. The V gene end was trimmed by 4 bases and the J gene end by 4 bases; junction bases not matched to a gene: 3. V gene TRBV10-3 combines with J gene TRBJ1-1, with 10 bases fitting TRBD1. This TCR came from a man in his fifties or sixties with acute or convalescent COVID-19. The sample taken for sequencing was peripheral blood. The CDR3 is CAISGWTGGTEAFF. For the CDR3, the DNA is TGTGCCATCAGTGGTTGGACAGGGGGCACTGAAGCTTTCTTT.